A single sample gave rise to the 28 T cell receptor beta chains below, sequenced in a study of molecular identifiers for immune sequencing clone quantification (dated by TCRdb to the late 2010s). Libraries were made using PCR. The instrument given in TCRdb is Illumina HiSeq 4000. In TCRdb, the public reads were trimmed at Q25 with fastp and aligned with MiXCR, with productive beta chains retained. Every entry covers one CDR3 protein and lists the most common genes and DNA from its rows. The sample includes about 320,000 distinct CDR3 sequences, with around 21% observed a single time. The ten largest clones add up to 0.81% of the sample. The specimen sequenced was naive CD8+ T cells from blood, with Jurkat cell RNA spiked in. The cell subset or site label, as the study defines it: FACS-sorted CD8+CD4-CCR7+CD45RA+ naive T cells. The receptor set was obtained from a human donor in good health. Some libraries in this study had Jurkat cell RNA spiked in.

In the case of this clonotype: Without the conserved terminal phenylalanine or tryptophan, this CDR3 likely stems from a read error. This chain connects TRBV6-1 to TRBJ2-7; D gene uncertain. V was cut by 5 bases and J by 2 bases, with 10 bases left in between. The CDR3 loop spans 13 amino acids. Looked up from germline, CDR1 is MNHNS and CDR2 is SASEGT. The CDR3 nucleotides are TGTGCCAGCAGTCCCCGCACTACCTACGAGCAGTACTGC. Translating gives CASSPRTTYEQYC.

The V call is TRBV19, the J call TRBJ2-7, with TRBD1 matching 8 bases. This CDR3 comprises 13 residues. V lost 5 bases to trimming and J lost 7 bases; unmatched junction nucleotides: 7. The germline V gene encodes CDR1 LNHDA and CDR2 SQIVND (reference sequence). The CDR3 DNA is TGTGCCAGTAGTGCCAGACAGGGGCGGGAGCAGTACTTC. This sequence encodes CASSARQGREQYF.

Of note for this clonotype: This could be a read error, since a much larger clone is one nucleotide away. The CDR3 does not end in the conserved phenylalanine or tryptophan, so this is likely a read error. The chain uses TRBV9 and TRBJ1-4, with D unresolved. CDR3 size: 14 residues. CDR1 and CDR2 from the germline V gene are SGDLS and YYNGEE. Trimming removed 0 bases from V and 3 bases from J, with 6 bases in between. The CDR3 DNA is TGTGCCAGCAGCGTAGGGTCTGCTAATGAAAAACTGTTTTTA. Its translation is CASSVGSANEKLFL.

This clonotype appeared a few times. The gene calls are TRBV6-5 and TRBJ2-1, with D possibly matching TRBD2 (5 bases). The V gene lost 2 bases and the J gene lost 3 bases, with 11 bases spanning the gap. CDR1 and CDR2 (germline): MNHEY, SVGAGI. This CDR3 comprises 15 residues. CDR3 region: CASSYSWERYNEQFF. The CDR3 DNA reads TGTGCCAGCAGTTACAGCTGGGAGCGCTACAATGAGCAGTTCTTC.

This clonotype has ten or more counts. This chain links TRBV28 with TRBJ2-7; TRBD1 aligns across 7 bases. The germline V gene encodes CDR1 MDHEN and CDR2 SYDVKM. The J segment lost 6 bases and the V segment lost 8 bases, leaving 7 bases of the junction unmatched. The CDR3 has 12 residues. For the CDR3, the DNA is TGTGCCAGCCAATGGACAGGTCTCGAGCAGTACTTC. It translates to CASQWTGLEQYF.

At least ten counts were recorded for this clonotype. The V call is TRBV7-2, the J call TRBJ1-3; no reliable D call. CDR1 SGHTA and CDR2 FQGNSA come from the germline V gene. Trimming stripped 7 bases from V and 6 bases from J, with 13 bases between. The CDR3 covers 13 residues. The CDR3 sequence is CASTSQEENTIYF. The DNA for the CDR3 is TGTGCCAGCACCTCGCAGGAGGAAAACACCATATATTTT.

The chain couples TRBV10-3 to TRBJ1-1; perhaps TRBD1 as D (5 bases). V dropped 0 bases and J dropped 8 bases, with 16 bases sitting between them. CDR3 length equals 15 residues. Germline V lookup: CDR1 ENHRY, CDR2 SYGVKD. In DNA form, the CDR3 reads TGTGCCATCAGTGAGTCAGAATTTCGCGGGGCAGAAGCTTTCTTT. This translates into CAISESEFRGAEAFF.

This clonotype was counted many times. This rearrangement joins TRBV7-9 to TRBJ1-1, with D possibly matching TRBD1 (5 bases). Trimming cost V 5 bases and J 3 bases, with 10 bases left between them. The CDR3 sequence is 13 residues long. Germline assignment: CDR1 SEHNR and CDR2 FQNEAQ (reference sequence). CDR3 sequence (DNA): TGTGCCAGCAGCCCTAAAGGGGACACTGAAGCTTTCTTT. Protein: CASSPKGDTEAFF.

V gene TRBV11-2 combines with J gene TRBJ2-7; weak D call: TRBD2 (6 bases). The germline V and J ends were trimmed by 4 bases and 0 bases, with 25 bases remaining between them. CDR3 length: 19 amino acids. In germline, CDR1 is SGHAT, CDR2 FQNNGV. CDR3 sequence (DNA): TGTGCCAGCAGCTGGGGTCCCTACCCGGGGCTAGCGAACTCCTACGAGCAGTACTTC. It codes for CASSWGPYPGLANSYEQYF.

The chain joins TRBV4-1 to TRBJ2-7; D is tentatively TRBD1 or TRBD2 (5 bases each). Trimming took 1 base from V and 3 from J, leaving 22 bases between them. The CDR3 sequence is 18 residues long. In germline, CDR1 is MGHRA, CDR2 YSYEKL. The CDR3 DNA reads as TGCGCCAGCAGCCAAGGGGTTCTTTCCGGGGCGGCCCTCTACGAGCAGTACTTC. Its translation is CASSQGVLSGAALYEQYF.

This clonotype was found many times. The genes are TRBV27 and TRBJ2-3, with D perhaps matching TRBD1 or TRBD2 (5 bases each). In germline, CDR1 is MNHEY, CDR2 SMNVEV (reference sequence). The CDR3 length is 16 residues. V gave up 5 bases and J gave up 4 bases, with 19 bases separating them. DNA for the CDR3: TGTGCCAGCAGTCCGGCCCTTGAGGGGTTGTCAGATACGCAGTATTTT. Amino acid sequence: CASSPALEGLSDTQYF.

This clonotype came up many times. The CDR3 DNA sequence: TGTGCCAGCAGGGCTAGCGGGGGCACAGATACGCAGTATTTT. Its protein is CASRASGGTDTQYF. The chain joins TRBV14 to TRBJ2-3; TRBD2 matches 9 bases. The J segment lost 1 base and the V segment lost 6 bases, leaving 2 bases of the junction unmatched. Germline CDR1 is SGHDN and CDR2 is FVKESK. The CDR3 is 14 residues long.

This clonotype was seen many times. The chain couples TRBV9 to TRBJ2-3; D is possibly TRBD1 (7 bases). The germline V and J ends were trimmed by 4 bases and 2 bases, with 20 bases remaining between them. This CDR3 comprises 17 residues. CDR1 SGDLS and CDR2 YYNGEE come from the germline V gene. The CDR3 nucleotides are TGTGCCAGCAGCACTAGCCGACAGGGTGGACCCACAGATACGCAGTATTTT. Translated: CASSTSRQGGPTDTQYF.

This clonotype was found many times. The J gene is TRBJ2-5, the V gene TRBV12-3 or TRBV12-4; 10 positions agree with TRBD1. With 7 bases clipped from V and 9 bases from J, the junction kept 11 bases outside the gene matches. CDR3 length: 14 amino acids. CDR3 loop: CASIPGQGPMAQYF. The DNA for the CDR3 is TGTGCCAGCATCCCGGGACAGGGGCCTATGGCCCAGTACTTC.

This clonotype was detected a few times. The rearrangement joins TRBV4-3 to TRBJ2-1; no reliable D call. Germline V lookup: CDR1 LGHNA, CDR2 YSLEER. The V gene lost 1 base and the J gene lost 7 bases, with 14 bases spanning the gap. The CDR3 sequence is 15 residues long. CDR3 sequence reads: CASSQGLDVRNEQFF. In DNA form, the CDR3 reads TGCGCCAGCAGCCAAGGGCTTGACGTTCGAAATGAGCAGTTCTTC.

With regard to this clonotype: A much larger clone is a single base away; this may be a read error. The conserved final phenylalanine or tryptophan is absent from the CDR3, which likely points to a read error. The rearrangement uses TRBV28 and TRBJ1-1; D not resolved. Trimming cost V 3 bases and J 1 base, with 12 bases left between them. The CDR3 totals 15 residues. In germline, CDR1 is MDHEN, CDR2 SYDVKM. CDR3 sequence reads: CASSLFRETNTEAFY. DNA of the CDR3: TGTGCCAGCAGTTTGTTTCGGGAGACGAACACTGAAGCTTTCTAT.

As regards this clonotype: A much larger clone differs from this one at a single base, so this may be a read error. V gene TRBV7-8 combines with J gene TRBJ2-7; no firm D call. Per germline, CDR1 SGHVS and CDR2 FQNEAQ. The CDR3 consists of 16 residues. The CDR3 region is CAGSLGIRAPSYEQYF. In DNA, the CDR3 is TGTGCCGGCAGCTTAGGGATCCGGGCCCCATCCTACGAGCAGTACTTC.

This clonotype was detected ten times or more. This rearrangement joins TRBV2 to TRBJ1-2, with D tentatively TRBD1 (5 bases). V lost 2 bases and J lost 0, with 13 bases in between. CDR3 length: 16 residues. In germline, CDR1 is SNHLY, CDR2 FYNNEI. The CDR3 here is CASSELQAIANYGYTF. CDR3 bases: TGTGCCAGCAGTGAACTACAGGCTATAGCTAACTATGGCTACACCTTC.

This clonotype was observed a few times. This chain connects TRBV4-3 to TRBJ2-3; 8 bases are a match to TRBD1. Trimming took 0 bases from V and 6 from J; bases not matched to a gene: 14. The CDR3 has 18 residues. Germline V gives CDR1 LGHNA, CDR2 YSLEER. CDR3 DNA sequence: TGCGCCAGCAGCCAAGACCTAGCAGGGGGCGACCCCAGGGATACGCAGTATTTT. Translation: CASSQDLAGGDPRDTQYF.

This clonotype was seen a handful of times. The chain joins TRBV7-9 to TRBJ1-4, with 7 bases lining up with TRBD1. The CDR3 has 15 amino acids. V lost 5 bases, J lost 4 bases, and 7 bases stayed unmatched. CDR1 and CDR2 (germline): SEHNR, FQNEAQ (reference sequence). The CDR3 DNA sequence: TGTGCCAGCAGCCTTTCTCAGGGGGTTAATGAAAAACTGTTTTTT. Its protein is CASSLSQGVNEKLFF.

The chain links TRBV4-1 to TRBJ1-2; 8 bases line up with TRBD1. This CDR3 is 15 amino acids long. The germline V gene encodes CDR1 MGHRA and CDR2 YSYEKL. V was pared by 1 base and J by 5 bases, with 6 bases of the junction left unmatched. CDR3 coding DNA: TGCGCCAGCAGCCAAGCACAGGGGGAGTTGTATGGCTACACCTTC. It encodes CASSQAQGELYGYTF.

This clonotype was seen more than once but under ten times. The rearrangement joins TRBV12-3 or TRBV12-4 to TRBJ1-5; a weak D match, TRBD1 (5 bases). The CDR3 runs to 14 residues. The V end lost 4 bases, the J end lost 7 bases, and 14 bases lay between the germline ends. CDR3 amino acids: CASSSGGVRQPQHF. As DNA, the CDR3 is TGTGCCAGCAGTTCAGGAGGGGTAAGACAGCCCCAGCATTTT.

The sample holds many counts of this clonotype. The chain recombines TRBV5-4 with TRBJ1-3; D remains unclear. The CDR3 has 15 residues. V lost 4 bases and J 0 bases, leaving 11 bases between the germline ends. The germline V gene encodes CDR1 SGHNT and CDR2 YYREEE (reference sequence). This CDR3 is CASSQHGDSGNTIYF. CDR3 bases: TGTGCCAGCAGCCAACATGGGGACTCTGGAAACACCATATATTTT.

The V call is TRBV10-1, the J call TRBJ2-7, with TRBD2 identical over 10 bases. With 3 bases clipped from V and 5 bases from J, the junction kept 4 bases outside the gene matches. Germline V gene data show CDR1 as WNHNN and CDR2 as SYGVQD (reference sequence). The CDR3 has 14 amino acids. CDR3 coding DNA: TGCGCCAGCAGTGATGGAGCGGGGGGGAACGAGCAGTACTTC. Translated, it gives CASSDGAGGNEQYF.

This clonotype has ten or more counts. The chain joins TRBV12-3 or TRBV12-4 to TRBJ1-6, with D unclear. This CDR3 has 13 residues. Trimming left V 0 bases short and J 14 bases short, with 11 bases between. DNA of the CDR3: TGTGCCAGCAGTTTAGCGAGGGTTGTAGCCCTCCACTTT. Protein sequence: CASSLARVVALHF.

In this sample, this clonotype turned up many times. V usage is TRBV20-1 and J usage is TRBJ2-7, with TRBD2 matching 10 bases. After removal of 5 bases from V and 4 bases from J, the junction contained 11 bases not matched to a gene. The CDR3 spans 15 residues. CDR1 DFQATT and CDR2 SNEGSKA come from the germline V gene (reference sequence). Written as DNA, the CDR3 is TGCAGTGCTCCAGTACCCGGACTAGCGGTTTACGAGCAGTACTTC. It is translated as CSAPVPGLAVYEQYF.

This clonotype was detected once. This may be a read error: a much more frequent sequence differs by one nucleotide. V is TRBV28 and J is TRBJ2-5, with 7 bases fitting TRBD1. Germline assignment: CDR1 MDHEN and CDR2 SYDVKM. This CDR3 has 16 residues. Trimming at V came to 5 bases and at J to 3 bases, leaving 12 bases not matched to a gene. CDR3 in amino acids: CASSQSPGQREETQYF. The CDR3 bases are TGTGCCAGCAGTCAGTCTCCGGGACAGAGAGAAGAGACCCAGTACTTC.

A word on this clonotype: A read error is likely, as this CDR3 ends without the conserved phenylalanine or tryptophan. The CDR3 is CASSQTAGTDTQYS. For the CDR3, the DNA is TGTGCCAGCAGCCAAACGGCCGGCACAGATACGCAGTATTCT. The chain recombines TRBV13 with TRBJ2-3; unclear D gene. Germline V gene data show CDR1 as PRHDT and CDR2 as FYEKMQ (reference sequence). Trimming left V 5 bases short and J 1 base short, with 10 bases between. The CDR3 is 14 amino acids.